A selection of T cell receptor beta chains follows, all from one sample in a study of long-term antiretroviral therapy in people with HIV. Profiled with immunoSEQ multiplex PCR; TCRdb holds only in-frame clones, not every one. Of over 25,000 clones in the sample, around 93% were seen once. This sample comprised unsorted PBMCs, obtained roughly 7.1 years after starting antiretroviral therapy. These TCRs come from a middle-aged man with HIV. Both conserved end residues are part of each CDR3. Each record gives: clone size, V gene, J gene, D gene, CDR3 protein, CDR3 DNA. A D gene is named only where the DNA matches it firmly. Part of the rows lack a size; the others show once, few, many or a class for expanded clones.

abundance: .
v_gene: TRBV7-2
j_gene: TRBJ1-6
d_gene: .
CDR3aa: CASSLSDRSPLHF
CDR3nt: TGTGCCAGCAGCTTATCCGACAGATCACCCCTCCACTTT

abundance: once
v_gene: TRBV11-2
j_gene: TRBJ2-3
d_gene: TRBD2
CDR3aa: CASSFGTSGGIDTQYF
CDR3nt: TGTGCCAGCAGCTTCGGGACTAGCGGGGGGATAGATACGCAGTATTTT

abundance: .
v_gene: TRBV7-8
j_gene: TRBJ1-2
d_gene: .
CDR3aa: CASSPTGTARTNYGYTF
CDR3nt: TGTGCCAGCAGCCCCACCGGGACCGCGAGAACTAACTATGGCTACACCTTC

abundance: .
v_gene: TRBV5-6
j_gene: TRBJ1-1
d_gene: .
CDR3aa: CASSLEANTEAFF
CDR3nt: TGTGCCAGCAGCTTGGAGGCGAACACTGAAGCTTTCTTT

abundance: .
v_gene: TRBV7-6
j_gene: TRBJ1-5
d_gene: .
CDR3aa: CASSLAGVNQPQHF
CDR3nt: TGTGCCAGCAGCTTAGCAGGGGTCAATCAGCCCCAGCATTTT

abundance: .
v_gene: TRBV7-2
j_gene: TRBJ2-2
d_gene: .
CDR3aa: CASSLLPLANTGELFF
CDR3nt: TGTGCCAGCAGCTTATTACCACTGGCGAACACCGGGGAGCTGTTTTTT

abundance: .
v_gene: TRBV19
j_gene: TRBJ2-1
d_gene: TRBD2
CDR3aa: CASSIFGGDSLLYNEQFF
CDR3nt: TGTGCCAGTAGTATCTTCGGGGGGGACTCCTTACTGTACAATGAGCAGTTCTTC

abundance: .
v_gene: TRBV6-1
j_gene: TRBJ2-4
d_gene: TRBD1
CDR3aa: CASQLLTGMENIQYF
CDR3nt: TGTGCCAGCCAGCTCCTGACAGGGATGGAAAACATTCAGTACTTC

abundance: .
v_gene: TRBV7-2
j_gene: TRBJ2-3
d_gene: TRBD2
CDR3aa: CASSSIAGGTDTQYF
CDR3nt: TGTGCCAGCAGCTCCATAGCGGGGGGCACAGATACGCAGTATTTT

abundance: .
v_gene: TRBV5-1
j_gene: TRBJ1-4
d_gene: TRBD1
CDR3aa: CASSYGQGNEKLFF
CDR3nt: TGCGCCAGCAGCTATGGACAGGGGAATGAAAAACTGTTTTTT

abundance: .
v_gene: TRBV5-1
j_gene: TRBJ1-1
d_gene: TRBD1
CDR3aa: CASSPSGTGGGTEAFF
CDR3nt: TGCGCCAGCAGCCCCTCCGGGACAGGGGGGGGCACTGAAGCTTTCTTT

abundance: .
v_gene: TRBV6-5
j_gene: TRBJ1-4
d_gene: .
CDR3aa: CATRDAVANEKLFF
CDR3nt: TGTGCCACCAGAGACGCCGTAGCGAACGAAAAACTGTTTTTT

abundance: once
v_gene: TRBV14
j_gene: TRBJ1-2
d_gene: .
CDR3aa: CASSLQQAGHGYTF
CDR3nt: TGTGCCAGCAGTCTTCAACAGGCCGGGCATGGCTACACCTTC

abundance: .
v_gene: TRBV4-1
j_gene: TRBJ2-7
d_gene: .
CDR3aa: CASSQGSSEQYF
CDR3nt: TGCGCCAGCAGCCAGGGAAGCAGCGAGCAGTACTTC

abundance: few
v_gene: TRBV27
j_gene: TRBJ2-7
d_gene: .
CDR3aa: CASSLRDEQYF
CDR3nt: TGTGCCAGCAGTTTACGAGACGAGCAGTACTTC

abundance: .
v_gene: TRBV7-9
j_gene: TRBJ2-7
d_gene: .
CDR3aa: CASSLGTYEQYF
CDR3nt: TGTGCCAGCAGCTTAGGAACCTACGAGCAGTACTTC

abundance: .
v_gene: TRBV28
j_gene: TRBJ1-6
d_gene: .
CDR3aa: CASTPGDSYNSPLHF
CDR3nt: TGTGCCAGCACGCCGGGGGACTCCTATAATTCACCCCTCCACTTT

abundance: .
v_gene: TRBV6-4
j_gene: TRBJ1-2
d_gene: .
CDR3aa: CASSDIYGNYGYTF
CDR3nt: TGTGCCAGCAGTGATATATATGGGAACTATGGCTACACCTTC

abundance: .
v_gene: TRBV27
j_gene: TRBJ2-1
d_gene: .
CDR3aa: CASRSGGGNYEQFF
CDR3nt: TGTGCCAGCAGGTCCGGGGGAGGCAATTATGAGCAGTTCTTC

abundance: .
v_gene: TRBV6-5
j_gene: TRBJ1-2
d_gene: .
CDR3aa: CASTPDRHYGYTF
CDR3nt: TGTGCCAGCACCCCAGACAGGCACTATGGCTACACCTTC

abundance: once
v_gene: TRBV19
j_gene: TRBJ2-1
d_gene: .
CDR3aa: CASSHREDNEQFF
CDR3nt: TGTGCCAGTAGTCACAGGGAGGACAATGAGCAGTTCTTC

abundance: .
v_gene: TRBV30
j_gene: TRBJ2-7
d_gene: .
CDR3aa: CAWSVARTYEQYF
CDR3nt: TGTGCCTGGAGTGTAGCCAGGACCTACGAGCAGTACTTC

abundance: .
v_gene: TRBV30
j_gene: TRBJ1-1
d_gene: .
CDR3aa: CAWSVRTDTEAFF
CDR3nt: TGTGCCTGGAGTGTAAGGACTGACACTGAAGCTTTCTTT

abundance: .
v_gene: TRBV19
j_gene: TRBJ2-7
d_gene: .
CDR3aa: CASSIDPGPTSEQYF
CDR3nt: TGTGCCAGTAGTATAGACCCGGGACCCACTAGCGAGCAGTACTTC

abundance: .
v_gene: TRBV14
j_gene: TRBJ1-5
d_gene: TRBD1
CDR3aa: CASSQDTLSGTGNQPQHF
CDR3nt: TGTGCCAGCAGCCAAGATACCCTCTCCGGGACAGGGAATCAGCCCCAGCATTTT

abundance: .
v_gene: TRBV28
j_gene: TRBJ2-7
d_gene: .
CDR3aa: CASGLGGARVEQYF
CDR3nt: TGTGCCAGCGGGTTGGGGGGGGCCCGGGTCGAGCAGTACTTC

abundance: once
v_gene: TRBV30
j_gene: TRBJ1-2
d_gene: .
CDR3aa: CAWRQLYGYTF
CDR3nt: TGTGCCTGGAGACAGCTATATGGCTACACCTTC

abundance: .
v_gene: TRBV30
j_gene: TRBJ1-1
d_gene: .
CDR3aa: CAWRVGMNTEAFF
CDR3nt: TGTGCCTGGAGGGTTGGGATGAACACTGAAGCTTTCTTT

abundance: .
v_gene: TRBV19
j_gene: TRBJ2-1
d_gene: .
CDR3aa: CASSIGVPPYNEQFF
CDR3nt: TGTGCCAGTAGTATCGGGGTACCCCCTTACAATGAGCAGTTCTTC

abundance: .
v_gene: TRBV27
j_gene: TRBJ1-1
d_gene: .
CDR3aa: CASSLSNRVNTEAFF
CDR3nt: TGTGCCAGCAGTTTATCTAACAGGGTGAACACTGAAGCTTTCTTT

abundance: .
v_gene: TRBV30
j_gene: TRBJ1-4
d_gene: TRBD1
CDR3aa: CAWSSGGTGGNEKLFF
CDR3nt: TGTGCCTGGAGTTCGGGGGGGACAGGGGGAAATGAAAAACTGTTTTTT

abundance: .
v_gene: TRBV7-2
j_gene: TRBJ2-3
d_gene: .
CDR3aa: CASSLLGGAQADTQYF
CDR3nt: TGTGCCAGCAGCTTACTGGGGGGGGCTCAGGCAGATACGCAGTATTTT

abundance: .
v_gene: TRBV19
j_gene: TRBJ2-1
d_gene: TRBD2
CDR3aa: CASSIVDGGAHNEQFF
CDR3nt: TGTGCCAGTAGTATAGTGGACGGGGGGGCCCACAATGAGCAGTTCTTC

abundance: .
v_gene: TRBV18
j_gene: TRBJ1-1
d_gene: .
CDR3aa: CASSPRQGRDTEAFF
CDR3nt: TGTGCCAGCTCACCCCGCCAGGGGCGGGACACTGAAGCTTTCTTT

abundance: once
v_gene: TRBV5-1
j_gene: TRBJ2-3
d_gene: TRBD2
CDR3aa: CASRISGDGADTQYF
CDR3nt: TGCGCCAGCAGAATAAGCGGGGATGGCGCAGATACGCAGTATTTT

abundance: .
v_gene: TRBV7-9
j_gene: TRBJ1-2
d_gene: .
CDR3aa: CASSQGAANYGYTF
CDR3nt: TGTGCCAGCAGCCAAGGGGCAGCTAACTATGGCTACACCTTC

abundance: .
v_gene: TRBV9
j_gene: TRBJ1-1
d_gene: .
CDR3aa: CASSAKTGNFGEAFF
CDR3nt: TGTGCCAGCAGCGCCAAAACAGGGAACTTTGGAGAAGCTTTCTTT

abundance: once
v_gene: TRBV5-1
j_gene: TRBJ2-3
d_gene: .
CDR3aa: CASSLGHPGGTDTQYF
CDR3nt: TGCGCCAGCAGCTTGGGACATCCGGGGGGCACAGATACGCAGTATTTT

abundance: .
v_gene: TRBV19
j_gene: TRBJ2-1
d_gene: .
CDR3aa: CASSIGSLIANEQFF
CDR3nt: TGTGCCAGTAGTATAGGGAGCCTGATAGCGAATGAGCAGTTCTTC

abundance: .
v_gene: TRBV19
j_gene: TRBJ1-1
d_gene: .
CDR3aa: CASSIEGLNTEAFF
CDR3nt: TGTGCCAGTAGTATTGAGGGGCTGAACACTGAAGCTTTCTTT

abundance: .
v_gene: TRBV5-6
j_gene: TRBJ2-2
d_gene: TRBD2
CDR3aa: CASSPMIAGVTNTGELFF
CDR3nt: TGTGCCAGCAGCCCCATGATAGCGGGGGTCACTAACACCGGGGAGCTGTTTTTT

abundance: .
v_gene: TRBV9
j_gene: TRBJ1-2
d_gene: .
CDR3aa: CASSSTRQNHYGYTF
CDR3nt: TGTGCCAGCAGCTCCACTCGACAAAACCACTATGGCTACACCTTC

abundance: .
v_gene: TRBV7-8
j_gene: TRBJ1-5
d_gene: .
CDR3aa: CASASIGSQGGQPQHF
CDR3nt: TGTGCCAGCGCCTCAATCGGGTCTCAAGGTGGTCAGCCCCAGCATTTT

abundance: .
v_gene: TRBV7-9
j_gene: TRBJ2-3
d_gene: .
CDR3aa: CASSLVLGSDTQYF
CDR3nt: TGTGCCAGCAGCTTAGTATTGGGGTCAGATACGCAGTATTTT

abundance: .
v_gene: TRBV4-1
j_gene: TRBJ2-7
d_gene: .
CDR3aa: CASSQDLRRYEQYF
CDR3nt: TGCGCCAGCAGCCAAGATCTCCGACGGTACGAGCAGTACTTC

abundance: .
v_gene: TRBV23-1
j_gene: TRBJ2-7
d_gene: .
CDR3aa: CASSHHPGRTYEQYF
CDR3nt: TGCGCCAGCAGTCATCACCCGGGACGTACCTACGAGCAGTACTTC

abundance: once
v_gene: TRBV6-6
j_gene: TRBJ2-7
d_gene: TRBD1
CDR3aa: CASSSETGVREQYF
CDR3nt: TGTGCCAGCAGTTCGGAGACAGGGGTTCGCGAGCAGTACTTC

abundance: .
v_gene: TRBV27
j_gene: TRBJ1-2
d_gene: TRBD1
CDR3aa: CATSKGQGVGYGYTF
CDR3nt: TGTGCCACCTCGAAGGGACAGGGGGTTGGCTATGGCTACACCTTC

abundance: .
v_gene: TRBV19
j_gene: TRBJ2-7
d_gene: TRBD1
CDR3aa: CASSIGTGYEQYF
CDR3nt: TGTGCCAGTAGTATAGGGACAGGCTACGAGCAGTACTTC

abundance: .
v_gene: TRBV7-2
j_gene: TRBJ2-3
d_gene: TRBD2
CDR3aa: CASSPRGAGGTDTQYF
CDR3nt: TGTGCCAGCAGCCCGCGGGGGGCGGGGGGCACAGATACGCAGTATTTT

abundance: .
v_gene: TRBV15
j_gene: TRBJ1-4
d_gene: .
CDR3aa: CATSRDGQSGEKLFF
CDR3nt: TGTGCCACCAGCAGAGATGGGCAGTCAGGGGAAAAACTGTTTTTT

abundance: .
v_gene: TRBV4-3
j_gene: TRBJ2-7
d_gene: .
CDR3aa: CASSQELSKRQYF
CDR3nt: TGCGCCAGCAGCCAAGAACTTTCGAAGCGACAGTACTTC

abundance: .
v_gene: TRBV7-8
j_gene: TRBJ1-5
d_gene: TRBD1
CDR3aa: CASSTGQGNNQPQHF
CDR3nt: TGTGCCAGCAGCACCGGACAGGGGAACAATCAGCCCCAGCATTTT

abundance: .
v_gene: TRBV4-3
j_gene: TRBJ1-2
d_gene: .
CDR3aa: CASSQDRNTNYGYTF
CDR3nt: TGCGCCAGCAGCCAAGACCGCAATACTAACTATGGCTACACCTTC